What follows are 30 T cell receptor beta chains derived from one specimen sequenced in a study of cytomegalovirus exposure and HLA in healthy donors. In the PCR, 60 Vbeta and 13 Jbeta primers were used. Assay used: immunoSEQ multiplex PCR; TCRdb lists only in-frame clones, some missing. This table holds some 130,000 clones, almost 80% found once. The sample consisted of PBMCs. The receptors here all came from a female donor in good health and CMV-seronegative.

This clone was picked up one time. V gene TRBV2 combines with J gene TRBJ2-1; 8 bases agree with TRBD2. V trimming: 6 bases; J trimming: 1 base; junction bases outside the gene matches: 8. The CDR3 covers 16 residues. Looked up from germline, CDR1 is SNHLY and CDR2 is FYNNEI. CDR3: CASRDPGRGSYNEQFF. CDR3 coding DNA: TGTGCCAGCAGGGACCCCGGGAGGGGTTCCTACAATGAGCAGTTCTTC.

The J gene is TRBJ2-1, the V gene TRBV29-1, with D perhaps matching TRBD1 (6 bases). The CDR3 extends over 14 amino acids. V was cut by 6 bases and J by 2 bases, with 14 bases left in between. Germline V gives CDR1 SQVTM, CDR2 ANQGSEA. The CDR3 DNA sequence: TGCAGCGTCGATTCCGGGACAACCTACAATGAGCAGTTCTTC. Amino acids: CSVDSGTTYNEQFF.

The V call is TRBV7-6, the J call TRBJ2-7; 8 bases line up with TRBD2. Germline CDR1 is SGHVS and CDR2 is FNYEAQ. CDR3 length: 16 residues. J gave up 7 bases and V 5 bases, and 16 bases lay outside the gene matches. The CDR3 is CASSPGGVGGRGEQYF. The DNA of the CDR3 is TGTGCCAGCAGCCCGGGAGGGGTCGGGGGCCGGGGAGAGCAGTACTTC.

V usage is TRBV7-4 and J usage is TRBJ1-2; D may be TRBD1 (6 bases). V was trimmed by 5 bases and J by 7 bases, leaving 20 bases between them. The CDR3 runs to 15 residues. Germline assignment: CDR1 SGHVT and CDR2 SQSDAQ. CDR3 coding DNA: TGTGCCAGCAGCCAATTTGACAGGCCCCTCGGTGGCTACACCTTC. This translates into CASSQFDRPLGGYTF.

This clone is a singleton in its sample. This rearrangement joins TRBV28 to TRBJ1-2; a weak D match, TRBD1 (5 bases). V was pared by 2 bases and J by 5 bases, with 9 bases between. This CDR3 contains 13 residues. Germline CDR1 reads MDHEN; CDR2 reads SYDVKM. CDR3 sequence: CASSLQGWYGYTF. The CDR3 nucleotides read TGTGCCAGCAGTTTACAGGGTTGGTATGGCTACACCTTC.

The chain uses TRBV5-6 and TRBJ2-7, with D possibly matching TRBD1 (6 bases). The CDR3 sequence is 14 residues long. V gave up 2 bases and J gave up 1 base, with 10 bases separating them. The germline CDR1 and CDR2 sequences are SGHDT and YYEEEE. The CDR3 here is CASSLGQRSYEQYF. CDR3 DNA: TGTGCCAGCAGCTTAGGACAGCGTTCCTACGAGCAGTACTTC.

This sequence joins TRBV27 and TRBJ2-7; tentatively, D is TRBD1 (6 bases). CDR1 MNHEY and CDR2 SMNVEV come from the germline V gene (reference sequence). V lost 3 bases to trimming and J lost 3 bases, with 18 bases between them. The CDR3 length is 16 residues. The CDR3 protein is CASSLGPGQGFYEQYF. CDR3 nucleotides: TGTGCCAGCAGTTTGGGGCCGGGTCAGGGGTTCTACGAGCAGTACTTC.

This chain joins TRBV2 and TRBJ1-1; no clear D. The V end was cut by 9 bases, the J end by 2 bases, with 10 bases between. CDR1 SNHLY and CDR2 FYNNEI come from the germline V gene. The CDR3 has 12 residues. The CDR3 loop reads CASFRQNTEAFF. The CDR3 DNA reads TGTGCCAGTTTTAGACAAAACACTGAAGCTTTCTTT.

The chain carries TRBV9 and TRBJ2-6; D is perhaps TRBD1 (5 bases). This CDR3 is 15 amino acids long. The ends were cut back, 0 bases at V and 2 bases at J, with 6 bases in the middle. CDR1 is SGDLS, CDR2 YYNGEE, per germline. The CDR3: CASSVAGTGANVLTF. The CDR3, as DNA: TGTGCCAGCAGCGTAGCAGGGACTGGGGCCAACGTCCTGACTTTC.

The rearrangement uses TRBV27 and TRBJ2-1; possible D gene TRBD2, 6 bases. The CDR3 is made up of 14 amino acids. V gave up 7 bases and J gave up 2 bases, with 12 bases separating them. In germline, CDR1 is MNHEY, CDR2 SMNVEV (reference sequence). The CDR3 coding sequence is TGTGCCAGCATGGGGGGAGGCCCCTACAATGAGCAGTTCTTC. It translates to CASMGGGPYNEQFF.

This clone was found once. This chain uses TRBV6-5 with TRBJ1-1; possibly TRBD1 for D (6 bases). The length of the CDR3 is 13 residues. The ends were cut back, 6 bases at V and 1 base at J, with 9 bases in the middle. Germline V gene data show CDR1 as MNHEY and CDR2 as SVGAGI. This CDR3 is CASRSDRNTEAFF. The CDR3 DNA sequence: TGTGCCAGCAGGTCGGACAGGAACACTGAAGCTTTCTTT.

CDR3 sequence: CASSEVGTGSEPQHF. Here the CDR3 DNA reads TGTGCCAGCAGTGAAGTTGGGACAGGGAGCGAGCCCCAGCATTTT. The rearrangement links TRBV6-1 to TRBJ1-5; 9 nucleotides agree with TRBD1. The CDR3 loop spans 15 amino acids. The V segment lost 1 base and the J segment 8 bases; nucleotides outside the gene matches: 6. CDR1 and CDR2 (germline): MNHNS, SASEGT.

Here the CDR3 reads CASSAPLWSTGELFF. DNA of the CDR3: TGTGCCAGCAGCGCCCCTCTTTGGAGTACCGGGGAGCTGTTTTTT. The chain recombines TRBV9 with TRBJ2-2, with D hard to call. The CDR3 runs 15 residues. Germline lookup yields CDR1 SGDLS and CDR2 YYNGEE. Trimming took off 3 bases at V and 5 bases at J, with 14 bases between the two ends.

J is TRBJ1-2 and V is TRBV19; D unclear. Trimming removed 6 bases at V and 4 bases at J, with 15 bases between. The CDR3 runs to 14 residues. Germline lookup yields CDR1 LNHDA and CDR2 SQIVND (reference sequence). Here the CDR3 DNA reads TGTGCCAGTAGCCGACAAGGACTTATCTATGGCTACACCTTC. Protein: CASSRQGLIYGYTF.

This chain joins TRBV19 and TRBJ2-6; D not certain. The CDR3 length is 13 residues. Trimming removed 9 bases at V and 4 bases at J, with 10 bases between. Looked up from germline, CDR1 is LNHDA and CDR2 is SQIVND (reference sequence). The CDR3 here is CASLLIGANVLTF. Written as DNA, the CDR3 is TGTGCCAGCCTCCTAATAGGGGCCAACGTCCTGACTTTC.

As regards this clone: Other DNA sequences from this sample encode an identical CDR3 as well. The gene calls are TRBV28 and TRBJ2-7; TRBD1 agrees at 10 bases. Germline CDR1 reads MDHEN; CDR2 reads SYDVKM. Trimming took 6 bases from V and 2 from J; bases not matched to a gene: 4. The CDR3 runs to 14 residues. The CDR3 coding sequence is TGTGCCAGCAGCCCTGGGACAGGGGCCTACGAGCAGTACTTC. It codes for CASSPGTGAYEQYF.

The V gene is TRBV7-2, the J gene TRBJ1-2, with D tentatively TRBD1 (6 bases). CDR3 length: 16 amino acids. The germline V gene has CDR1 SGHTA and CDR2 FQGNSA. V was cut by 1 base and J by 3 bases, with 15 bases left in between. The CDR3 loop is CASSLDSSRGHYGYTF. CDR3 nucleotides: TGTGCCAGCAGCTTAGACAGTTCCAGGGGCCACTATGGCTACACCTTC.

The CDR3 is CASTGLDRGGYTF. The CDR3 DNA reads as TGTGCCAGCACGGGATTGGACAGGGGCGGCTACACCTTC. The V call is TRBV27, the J call TRBJ1-2; 9 nucleotides align to TRBD1. Germline loops: CDR1 MNHEY, CDR2 SMNVEV (reference sequence). V gave up 7 bases and J gave up 8 bases; unmatched junction bases: 8. The CDR3 is 13 amino acids.

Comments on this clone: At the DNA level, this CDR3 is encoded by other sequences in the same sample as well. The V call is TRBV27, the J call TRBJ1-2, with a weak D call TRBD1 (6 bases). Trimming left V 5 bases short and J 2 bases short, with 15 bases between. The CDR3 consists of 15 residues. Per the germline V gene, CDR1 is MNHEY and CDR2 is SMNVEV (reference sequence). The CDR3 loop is CASSPRQGLNYGYTF. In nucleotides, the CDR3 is TGTGCCAGCAGTCCCCGGCAGGGGCTGAACTATGGCTACACCTTC.

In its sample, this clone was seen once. CDR3 coding DNA: TGTGCCAGCACCGGGACAGGGGATTCCTACGAGCAGTACTTC. Translated, it gives CASTGTGDSYEQYF. The V call is TRBV6-1, the J call TRBJ2-7; TRBD1 matches 10 bases. The CDR3 runs 14 residues. Germline V gene sequence: CDR1 MNHNS, CDR2 SASEGT. Trimming took 7 bases from V and 1 from J; bases not matched to a gene: 4.

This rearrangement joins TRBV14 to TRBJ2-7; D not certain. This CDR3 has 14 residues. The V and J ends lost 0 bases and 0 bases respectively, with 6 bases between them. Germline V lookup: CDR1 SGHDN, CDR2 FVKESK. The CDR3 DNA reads TGTGCCAGCAGCCAAGATCAGGTCTCCTACGAGCAGTACTTC. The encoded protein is CASSQDQVSYEQYF. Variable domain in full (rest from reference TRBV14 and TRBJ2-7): EAGVTQFPSHSVIEKGQTVTLRCDPISGHDNLYWYRRVMGKEIKFLLHFVKESKQDESGMPNNRFLAERTGGTYSTLKVQPAELEDSGVYFCASSQDQVSYEQYFGPGTRLTVT.

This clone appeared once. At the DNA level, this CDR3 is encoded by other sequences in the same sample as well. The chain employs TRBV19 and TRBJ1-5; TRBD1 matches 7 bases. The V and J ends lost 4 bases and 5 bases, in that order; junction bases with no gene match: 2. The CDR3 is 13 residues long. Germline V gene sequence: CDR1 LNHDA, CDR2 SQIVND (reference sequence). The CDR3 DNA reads TGTGCCAGTAGTAGGCAGGGGGATCAGCCCCAGCATTTT. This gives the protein CASSRQGDQPQHF.

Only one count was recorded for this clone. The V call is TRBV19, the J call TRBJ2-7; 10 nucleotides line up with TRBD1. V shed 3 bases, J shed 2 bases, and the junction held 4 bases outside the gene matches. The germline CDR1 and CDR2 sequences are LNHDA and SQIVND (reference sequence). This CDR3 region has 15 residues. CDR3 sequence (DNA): TGTGCCAGTAGTATCCTGACAGGGGGCACCTACGAGCAGTACTTC. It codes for CASSILTGGTYEQYF.

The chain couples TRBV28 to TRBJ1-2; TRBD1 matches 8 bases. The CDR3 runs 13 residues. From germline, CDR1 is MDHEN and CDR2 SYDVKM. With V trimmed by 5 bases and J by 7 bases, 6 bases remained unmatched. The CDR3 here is CASSGQGRVGYTF. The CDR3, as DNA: TGTGCCAGCAGTGGACAGGGTAGGGTTGGCTACACCTTC.

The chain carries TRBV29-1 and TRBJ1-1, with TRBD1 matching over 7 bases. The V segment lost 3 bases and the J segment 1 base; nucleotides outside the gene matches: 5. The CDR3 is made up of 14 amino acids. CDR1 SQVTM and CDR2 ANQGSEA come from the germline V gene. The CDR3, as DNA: TGCAGCGTTGATCCCGACAGGGCGAACACTGAAGCTTTCTTT. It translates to CSVDPDRANTEAFF.

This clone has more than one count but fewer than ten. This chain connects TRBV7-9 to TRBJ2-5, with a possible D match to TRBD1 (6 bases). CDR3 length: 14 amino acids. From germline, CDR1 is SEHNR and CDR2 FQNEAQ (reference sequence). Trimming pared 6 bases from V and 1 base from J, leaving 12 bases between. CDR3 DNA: TGTGCCAGCAGTCTCCAGACAGGCCAAGAGACCCAGTACTTC. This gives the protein CASSLQTGQETQYF.

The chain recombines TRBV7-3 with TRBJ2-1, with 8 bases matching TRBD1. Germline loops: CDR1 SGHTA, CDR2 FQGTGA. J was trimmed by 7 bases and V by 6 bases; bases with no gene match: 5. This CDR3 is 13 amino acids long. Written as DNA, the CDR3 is TGTGCCAGCAGGAGCGGACAGGGTAATGAGCAGTTCTTC. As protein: CASRSGQGNEQFF.

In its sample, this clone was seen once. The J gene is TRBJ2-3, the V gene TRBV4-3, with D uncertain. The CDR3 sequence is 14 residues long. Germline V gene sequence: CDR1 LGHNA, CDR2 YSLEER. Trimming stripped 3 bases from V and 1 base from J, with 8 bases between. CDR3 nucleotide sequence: TGCGCCAGCAGCCATGGCTTACGCACAGATACGCAGTATTTT. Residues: CASSHGLRTDTQYF.

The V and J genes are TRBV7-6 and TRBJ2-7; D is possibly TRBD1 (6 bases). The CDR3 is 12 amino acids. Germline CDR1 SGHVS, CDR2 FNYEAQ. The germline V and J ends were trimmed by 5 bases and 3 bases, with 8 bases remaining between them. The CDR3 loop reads CASSTRGYEQYF. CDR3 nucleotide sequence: TGTGCCAGCAGCACCAGGGGCTACGAGCAGTACTTC.

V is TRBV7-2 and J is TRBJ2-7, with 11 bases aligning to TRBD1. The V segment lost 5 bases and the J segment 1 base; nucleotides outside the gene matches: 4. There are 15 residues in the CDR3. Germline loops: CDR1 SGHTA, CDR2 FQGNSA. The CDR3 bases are TGTGCCAGCAGCGGGACAGGGGGACCTTCCTACGAGCAGTACTTC. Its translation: CASSGTGGPSYEQYF.